This T cell receptor (beta chain) was found in a study of shared clonotypes between healthy human individuals. The study, taken as a whole, reports: Naive subsets generally had larger estimated richness than memory subsets. Clonotypes which were not shared had lower generation probabilities than clonotypes that all four donors shared. Shared across a handful of donors were 4% to 6% of the naive CD4 clonotypes.

TCRdb's table, derived via immunoSEQ multiplex PCR, lists solely in-frame clones and lacks some. The table records around 700,000 clones, more than 70% of them present only once. Of note for this clone: Its antigen remains unknown.

A split of CD4+ cells into CD45RA+ naive and CD45RA-negative memory subsets was performed. Trimming took 2 bases from V and 4 from J, leaving 15 bases between them. Germline V gene data show CDR1 as SGHRS and CDR2 as YFSETQ. The CDR3 extends over 16 amino acids. This receptor was taken from a woman aged 25-40 years in good health. The sample consisted of memory CD4+ T cells sorted from blood. As to subset: CD45RA-negative fraction. V and J are TRBV5-1 and TRBJ1-4; no firm D call. As DNA, the CDR3 is TGCGCCAGCAGCTTATCCGGGAGGGCAGTTAATGAAAAACTGTTTTTT. As protein: CASSLSGRAVNEKLFF.